This TCR beta chain was identified during a study of cytomegalovirus exposure and HLA in healthy donors. Study outcomes and limitations: The authors judged a highly shared variant cluster likely a sequencing artifact. Later analysis showed TCR association rates varying by HLA locus, highest for DRB1 and lowest for HLA-C. The authors confirmed in vitro that a few CMV-associated chains were specific for CMV antigens.

Germline lookup yields CDR1 GTSNPN and CDR2 SVGIG (reference sequence). V lost 4 bases to trimming and J lost 3 bases, with 12 bases between them. The CDR3 contains 13 residues. In the case of this clone: Antigen specificity is unknown.

It was with 60 Vbeta and 13 Jbeta primers that the PCR ran. The data were produced by immunoSEQ multiplex PCR, yet TCRdb's version contains in-frame clones alone and is incomplete. This table has fewer than 180,000 clones, 79% appearing once. Sequenced sample: PBMCs. The chain uses TRBV30 and TRBJ2-5, with a weak D call TRBD1 (5 bases). This TCR was sampled from a man between 50 and 59 years old in good health and CMV-seropositive. CDR3 nucleotides: TGTGCCTGGACTCCATCAGGGAAAGAGACCCAGTACTTC. This translates into CAWTPSGKETQYF.